These 26 T cell receptor beta chains share one sample of origin, sequenced in a study of identical twins' blood T cells. TCRdb passed the 5' RACE reads through MiXCR, listing each CDR3 protein once. The sample lists around 380,000 distinct CDR3 sequences, over 25% occurring once. Material for sequencing was PBMCs. The origin of the receptors is a woman aged 18-49 years in good health.

This sequence joins TRBV20-1 and TRBJ2-3; TRBD2 agrees at 11 bases. This CDR3 is 15 amino acids long. CDR1 and CDR2 from the germline V gene are DFQATT and SNEGSKA (reference sequence). Losses at the gene ends were 5 bases for V and 4 bases for J; bases not matched to a gene: 8. CDR3 loop: CSAYIAGGPSDTQYF. CDR3 nucleotide sequence: TGCAGTGCTTATATAGCGGGAGGGCCTTCAGATACGCAGTATTTT.

V gene TRBV29-1 combines with J gene TRBJ2-2; D not certain. The germline V gene encodes CDR1 SQVTM and CDR2 ANQGSEA. The CDR3 consists of 15 residues. Trimming pared 2 bases from V and 1 base from J, leaving 11 bases between. This chain's CDR3 is CSVERRSGNTGELFF. As DNA, the CDR3 is TGCAGCGTTGAAAGACGTTCAGGGAACACCGGGGAGCTGTTTTTT.

To note about this clonotype: One end of the junction does not line up with germline, which may come from a read error. The CDR3 protein is CASGTGNTEELFF. Written as DNA, the CDR3 is TGTGCCTCCGGGACAGGAAACACCGAGGAGCTGTTTTTT. The chain is built from TRBV19 and TRBJ2-2; 8 bases are shared with TRBD1. CDR1 is LNHDA and CDR2 is SQIVND in the germline V gene (reference sequence). This CDR3 is built from 13 residues.

The V gene is TRBV20-1, the J gene TRBJ1-6; 11 bases are shared with TRBD1. The V segment lost 5 bases and the J segment 8 bases; nucleotides outside the gene matches: 8. CDR1 is DFQATT, CDR2 SNEGSKA, per germline (reference sequence). This CDR3 spans 15 amino acids. Here the CDR3 reads CSAWDRGSFHSPLHF. For the CDR3, the DNA is TGCAGTGCTTGGGACAGGGGGTCTTTCCATTCACCCCTCCACTTT.

V gene TRBV6-6 combines with J gene TRBJ1-1; no clear D. Trimming took off 6 bases at V and 5 bases at J, with 7 bases between the two ends. Germline V gives CDR1 MNHNY, CDR2 SVGAGI (reference sequence). The CDR3 is 11 amino acids. CDR3 protein: CASRWRTEAFF. In nucleotides, the CDR3 is TGTGCCAGCAGATGGCGGACTGAAGCTTTCTTT.

This chain connects TRBV6-2 or TRBV6-3 to TRBJ2-7; 7 nucleotides align to TRBD2. CDR3 size: 12 residues. Germline lookup yields CDR1 MNHEY and CDR2 SVGEGT. Losses at the gene ends were 6 bases for V and 5 bases for J; bases not matched to a gene: 4. The CDR3 protein is CASSYGLDEQYF. The CDR3 DNA reads as TGTGCCAGCAGCTACGGACTAGACGAGCAGTACTTC.

Ten or more counts support this clonotype. J is TRBJ1-2 and V is TRBV29-1; D unclear. V was cut by 4 bases and J by 5 bases, with 17 bases left in between. Germline CDR1 reads SQVTM; CDR2 reads ANQGSEA. This CDR3 spans 14 amino acids. The CDR3 sequence: CSVGPRRDFYGYTF. In DNA, the CDR3 is TGCAGCGTTGGTCCCCGGCGGGATTTTTATGGCTACACCTTC.

The rearrangement joins TRBV27 to TRBJ1-2; 9 bases agree with TRBD1. V was clipped by 7 bases and J by 6 bases; unmatched bases: 18. Germline-derived CDR1 and CDR2 are MNHEY and SMNVEV (reference sequence). The CDR3 is made up of 17 amino acids. This CDR3 is CASKRPGTGSSYDGYTF. Written as DNA, the CDR3 is TGTGCCAGCAAGCGCCCCGGGACAGGGTCATCGTATGATGGCTACACCTTC.

On this clonotype itself: Compared with germline, one end of the junction differs, possibly owing to a read error. The rearrangement links TRBV11-2 to TRBJ1-1; 7 nucleotides line up with TRBD1. The CDR3 totals 18 residues. Germline CDR1 reads SGHAT; CDR2 reads FQNNGV. The CDR3 sequence: CASSLGRGGYRTNAEAFF. The CDR3 region has the DNA TGTGCCAGCAGCTTAGGCAGGGGGGGTTATCGGACGAACGCTGAAGCTTTCTTT. Filled out from reference TRBV11-2 and TRBJ1-1, the complete variable domain reads EAGVAQSPRYKIIEKRQSVAFWCNPISGHATLYWYQQILGQGPKLLIQFQNNGVVDDSQLPKDRFSAERLKGVDSTLKIQPAKLEDSAVYLCASSLGRGGYRTNAEAFFGQGTRLTVV.

This clonotype has just a few counts. The rearrangement uses TRBV29-1 and TRBJ2-5, with 9 nucleotides matching TRBD2. This CDR3 region has 12 residues. Losses at the gene ends were 7 bases for V and 4 bases for J; bases not matched to a gene: 4. CDR1 and CDR2 from the germline V gene are SQVTM and ANQGSEA. Here the CDR3 DNA reads TGCAGCGCCGGGACTAGCCCAGAGACCCAGTACTTC. It codes for CSAGTSPETQYF.

The chain joins TRBV14 to TRBJ1-2; the D gene is possibly TRBD1 (5 bases). Trimming stripped 4 bases from V and 3 bases from J, with 12 bases between. Per the germline V gene, CDR1 is SGHDN and CDR2 is FVKESK. There are 14 residues in the CDR3. CDR3 sequence reads: CASSPRQMYYGYTF. As DNA, the CDR3 is TGTGCCAGCAGCCCCCGACAGATGTACTATGGCTACACCTTC.

The chain is built from TRBV20-1 and TRBJ1-1; perhaps TRBD1 as D (6 bases). This CDR3 region has 14 residues. Between the trimmed V and J ends, which lost 2 bases and 7 bases, there was a span of 17 bases. CDR1 and CDR2 from the germline V gene are DFQATT and SNEGSKA (reference sequence). CDR3 amino acids: CSARSGGQGSEAFF. The DNA for the CDR3 is TGCAGTGCTAGATCGGGGGGGCAGGGGAGTGAAGCTTTCTTT.

The V call is TRBV4-3, the J call TRBJ1-4; D is uncertain. The V gene's germline CDR1 is LGHNA and CDR2 YSLEER. With 3 bases removed from V and 2 bases from J, the gap between germline ends came to 13 bases. The CDR3 runs 16 residues. CDR3 in DNA: TGCGCCAGCAGCCACGACCCTCCTGGGACTAATGAAAAACTGTTTTTT. It specifies CASSHDPPGTNEKLFF.

J is TRBJ2-7 and V is TRBV27, with TRBD2 matching over 9 bases. CDR1 and CDR2 (germline): MNHEY, SMNVEV (reference sequence). V shed 2 bases and J 2 bases; nucleotides not matched to a gene: 4. The length of the CDR3 is 15 residues. CDR3: CASSLRLAETYEQYF. The CDR3 DNA is TGTGCCAGCAGTTTAAGACTAGCGGAGACCTACGAGCAGTACTTC.

The CDR3 DNA is TGTGCCACCAGCAAAGGAGGGCCGAACACTGAAGCTTTCTTT. It yields the protein CATSKGGPNTEAFF. This chain joins TRBV15 and TRBJ1-1; D gene uncertain. V lost 4 bases and J lost 1, with 10 bases in between. Germline V gene lookup returns CDR1 LNHNV and CDR2 YYDKDF (reference sequence). The CDR3 totals 14 residues.

Of note for this clonotype: The CDR3 does not close with the conserved phenylalanine or tryptophan, likely indicating a read error. The chain is built from TRBV2 and TRBJ1-2, with D possibly being TRBD1 (5 bases). The CDR3 is 14 residues long. Germline assignment: CDR1 SNHLY and CDR2 FYNNEI. The V end lost 6 bases, the J end lost 7 bases, and 18 bases lay between the germline ends. CDR3 coding DNA: TGTGCCAGCAGGACGAGCAGGGCATCCTTTGGCTACACCTCC. Translating gives CASRTSRASFGYTS.

The chain couples TRBV2 to TRBJ1-5; TRBD1 might be the D (5 bases). CDR3 length: 15 residues. Trimming removed 6 bases at V and 5 bases at J, with 17 bases between. Germline lookup yields CDR1 SNHLY and CDR2 FYNNEI. As DNA, the CDR3 is TGTGCCAGCAGCCCTTCCGGGACGACCCATCAGCCCCAGCATTTT. Amino acid sequence: CASSPSGTTHQPQHF.

This clonotype was picked up a small number of times. V usage is TRBV20-1 and J usage is TRBJ2-1; D unclear. Trimming shortened V by 2 bases and J by 2 bases, and 7 bases separated the two germline ends. Germline V CDR1 and CDR2: DFQATT, SNEGSKA (reference sequence). This CDR3 is 13 amino acids long. The DNA for the CDR3 is TGCAGTGCTAGAACCCCCACCTACAATGAGCAGTTCTTC. It yields the protein CSARTPTYNEQFF.

Only a few counts were recorded for this clonotype. This chain connects TRBV9 to TRBJ1-3; TRBD1 might be the D (5 bases). The CDR3 loop spans 15 amino acids. Germline values: CDR1 SGDLS, CDR2 YYNGEE. Trimming shortened V by 5 bases and J by 0 bases, and 12 bases separated the two germline ends. The CDR3 is CASRQDGSSGNTIYF. The CDR3 DNA reads as TGTGCCAGCAGACAGGACGGCAGCTCTGGAAACACCATATATTTT.

This clonotype has just a few counts. The rearrangement links TRBV5-6 to TRBJ1-4, with unresolved D. The CDR3 totals 14 residues. V gave up 1 base and J gave up 10 bases, with 14 bases separating them. Germline V gene data show CDR1 as SGHDT and CDR2 as YYEEEE. DNA of the CDR3: TGTGCCAGCAGCTTGCAACAGCTCGAGGGAAAACTGTTTTTT. Translation: CASSLQQLEGKLFF. Using reference TRBV5-6 and TRBJ1-4 for the parts outside the CDR3, the full variable domain is DAGVTQSPTHLIKTRGQQVTLRCSPKSGHDTVSWYQQALGQGPQFIFQYYEEEERQRGNFPDRFSGHQFPNYSSELNVNALLLGDSALYLCASSLQQLEGKLFFGSGTQLSVL.

This clonotype was found a few times. The CDR3 loop reads CAISETLDRLGSTF. The CDR3 DNA reads TGTGCCATCAGTGAGACCTTGGACAGGTTGGGCTCTACCTTC. The V gene is TRBV10-3, the J gene TRBJ1-2; the match to TRBD1 covers 7 bases. Losses at the gene ends were 2 bases for V and 14 bases for J; bases not matched to a gene: 14. In germline, CDR1 is ENHRY, CDR2 SYGVKD. The CDR3 spans 14 residues.

As for this clonotype: This is likely a read error, given that the CDR3 carries no conserved phenylalanine or tryptophan at its end. The chain couples TRBV6-6 to TRBJ1-2; D is unresolved. V lost 2 bases and J 4 bases, leaving 11 bases between the germline ends. The germline gives CDR1 MNHNY, CDR2 SVGAGI (reference sequence). This CDR3 is built from 14 residues. CDR3 protein: CASSYIGEGYGYTS. The CDR3 DNA reads as TGTGCCAGCAGTTACATCGGGGAGGGCTATGGCTACACCTCC.

This clonotype showed up just once. The chain carries TRBV7-9 and TRBJ2-7; D gene uncertain. Deletions cut 6 bases from V and 6 bases from J, with 15 bases between. This CDR3 contains 13 residues. CDR1 and CDR2 from the germline V gene are SEHNR and FQNEAQ (reference sequence). The CDR3 coding sequence is TGTGCCAGCAGATTACCTGCCTCAGGCGAGCAGTACTTC. Encoded protein: CASRLPASGEQYF.

Notes on this clonotype: As the CDR3 is not closed by the conserved phenylalanine or tryptophan, this likely results from a read error. The genes are TRBV3-1 and TRBJ1-2, with 7 bases fitting TRBD1. The length of the CDR3 is 12 residues. Per germline, CDR1 LGHDT and CDR2 YNNKEL (reference sequence). Trimming at V came to 3 bases and at J to 8 bases, leaving 3 bases not matched to a gene. The CDR3 sequence: CASSQTGNGYTV. CDR3 coding DNA: TGTGCCAGCAGCCAGACAGGGAACGGCTACACCGTC.

The V gene is TRBV6-5, the J gene TRBJ2-1; D uncertain. The CDR3 consists of 13 residues. V lost 0 bases to trimming and J lost 7 bases, with 7 bases between them. Germline loops: CDR1 MNHEY, CDR2 SVGAGI. The DNA for the CDR3 is TGTGCCAGCAGTTACTCGAAAGCTAATGAGCAGTTCTTC. Translating gives CASSYSKANEQFF.

This clonotype was picked up a small number of times. The chain has TRBV6-6 and TRBJ2-3; D is undetermined. The ends were cut back, 2 bases at V and 7 bases at J, with 4 bases in the middle. CDR3 size: 11 residues. CDR1 is MNHNY and CDR2 is SVGAGI in the germline V gene (reference sequence). CDR3 amino acids: CASSYDHTQYF. DNA for the CDR3: TGTGCCAGCAGTTACGATCATACGCAGTATTTT.